This entry features one T cell receptor beta chain sequence. Antigen unknown. TCRdb's copy holds only in-frame clones and misses some; the assay was immunoSEQ multiplex PCR. The data contain about 94,000 clones, roughly 93% of them singletons. This sample was included in a study of Tregs in tolerant kidney transplant recipients. General study findings and limits: Expanding Tregs on activated donor B cells appeared to best identify donor-specific TCRbeta clones.

Germline values: CDR1 SGHDT, CDR2 YYEEEE. The V segment lost 5 bases and the J segment 4 bases; nucleotides outside the gene matches: 8. This CDR3 contains 15 residues. The clonotype originates from a human donor who received a combined kidney and bone marrow transplant. The material was CD4+ T cells from blood, obtained before the transplant. V usage is TRBV5-6 and J usage is TRBJ1-2; TRBD1 aligns across 10 bases. CDR3 DNA: TGTGCCAGCAGTGCCGGGACAGGGGCGTCCTATGGCTACACCTTC. Residues: CASSAGTGASYGYTF.